This T cell receptor (beta chain) emerged from a study of Graves' ophthalmopathy and Graves' hyperthyroidism. General study results and limits: The blood repertoire also included most expanded thyroid clonotypes above 0.001 frequency.

Excluded: other autoimmune disease, uncontrolled infection, pregnancy or lactation. From fresh peripheral blood, over 9 ml in volume, the PBMCs were obtained. The sequenced template was RNA, covering the TCR beta CDR3 region. First-round RT-PCR used HTBI primers; second-round multiplex PCR followed. Each CDR3 protein is one row after TCRdb ran MiXCR on the multiplex PCR reads. There are roughly 480,000 distinct CDR3 sequences in the sample; about 15% occur only once, and 9.8% lies in the top ten. There are many counts of this clonotype. What it binds is unknown. CDR3 length equals 15 residues. The V and J ends lost 7 bases and 4 bases respectively, with 19 bases between them. Germline CDR1 is LNHDA and CDR2 is SQIVND (reference sequence).

The sequence derives from a woman aged 25 to 39 with Graves' ophthalmopathy. The chain carries TRBV19 and TRBJ1-1; possible D gene TRBD1, 6 bases. The specimen was blood. Here the CDR3 reads CASTPLQGTGTEAFF. The CDR3 nucleotides are TGTGCCAGTACCCCGTTACAGGGAACGGGCACTGAAGCTTTCTTT.